This paragraph covers one TCR beta chain sequence. These data come from a study of CD8 T cells in Susac syndrome. Trimming cost V 3 bases and J 2 bases; bases outside gene matches: 6. Germline V gene lookup returns CDR1 SGDLS and CDR2 YYNGEE. CDR3 length: 15 residues. Random hexamers were used to reverse transcribe roughly 0.45 to 1 ug of RNA. TCRdb used MiXCR to reprocess the immunoSEQ multiplex PCR reads, holding one entry per CDR3 protein. The sample yields about 25,000 distinct CDR3 sequences, 85% to 95% seen once. The clonotype originates from a human donor in good health. Sequenced: CD8+ T cells from PBMCs. This chain links TRBV9 with TRBJ1-2; the match to TRBD1 covers 8 bases. CDR3 bases: TGTGCCAGCAGCGCGGACAGGGTGACAAACTATGGCTACACCTTC. This codes for CASSADRVTNYGYTF.